One sample yielded the 5 T cell receptor beta chains listed below, sequenced in a study of blood T cell repertoires in COVID-19. Assay: immunoSEQ multiplex PCR; the TCRdb copy retains only in-frame clones and omits some. Found here are 350,000 or so clones, around 87% of them singletons; the top ten hold 10%. The specimen was peripheral blood. These receptors originate from a woman aged 25 to 45 with COVID-19, enrolled during active disease.

The CDR3 loop is CASSGSEYYGYTF. CDR3 coding DNA: TGCGCCAGCAGTGGGTCAGAGTACTATGGCTACACCTTC. V gene TRBV10-2 combines with J gene TRBJ1-2; the D is unclear. The ends were cut back, 4 bases at V and 3 bases at J, with 9 bases in the middle. This CDR3 comprises 13 residues. Germline V gene data show CDR1 as WSHSY and CDR2 as SAAADI.

This chain links TRBV7-8 with TRBJ1-4, with 7 bases fitting TRBD1. Germline-derived CDR1 and CDR2 are SGHVS and FQNEAQ. The CDR3 runs to 15 residues. V trimming: 5 bases; J trimming: 4 bases; junction bases outside the gene matches: 7. CDR3 bases: TGTGCCAGCAGCCCCCTGGGACAGTTTAATGAAAAACTGTTTTTT. Translating it yields CASSPLGQFNEKLFF.

The V and J genes are TRBV11-2 and TRBJ2-1; D perhaps matches TRBD2 (6 bases). CDR3 size: 16 residues. The V and J ends lost 4 bases and 7 bases respectively, with 20 bases between them. CDR1 and CDR2 from the germline V gene are SGHAT and FQNNGV. DNA of the CDR3: TGTGCCAGCAGCTCACCAGGACCAGGGAGGATAAATGAGCAGTTCTTC. It translates to CASSSPGPGRINEQFF.

J is TRBJ2-5 and V is TRBV5-1; 13 nucleotides agree with TRBD2. Unmatched junction bases numbered 7, after V lost 3 bases and J lost 5 bases. Germline V CDR1 and CDR2: SGHRS, YFSETQ. The CDR3 runs to 16 residues. CDR3 in amino acids: CASSWVGLAGRETQYF. CDR3 in DNA: TGCGCCAGCAGCTGGGTGGGACTAGCGGGACGGGAGACCCAGTACTTC. Filled out from reference TRBV5-1 and TRBJ2-5, the complete variable domain reads KAGVTQTPRYLIKTRGQQVTLSCSPISGHRSVSWYQQTPGQGLQFLFEYFSETQRNKGNFPGRFSGRQFSNSRSEMNVSTLELGDSALYLCASSWVGLAGRETQYFGPGTRLLVL.

The genes are TRBV9 and TRBJ2-5, with 7 bases matching TRBD1. The CDR3 sequence is 14 residues long. Trimming took 4 bases from V and 4 from J; bases not matched to a gene: 7. Per germline, CDR1 SGDLS and CDR2 YYNGEE. The CDR3 sequence is CASSMRPGGETQYF. Here the CDR3 DNA reads TGTGCCAGCAGCATGAGACCAGGGGGAGAGACCCAGTACTTC.